This T cell receptor beta chain derives from a study of T cell changes during pregnancy in multiple sclerosis (dated by TCRdb to about 2019). Background on the whole study: The study looked at changes in the T cell repertoire across pregnancy in women with multiple sclerosis.

Library method: the immunoSEQ multiplex PCR assay. TCRdb re-hosts the immuneACCESS table, in-frame sequences only. Its copies lack some clones; in the studies checked, an unresolved V gene accounts for under half of them, and the cause for the rest is not known. A total of roughly 57,000 clones appear in this sample, about 95% of them only once. Of the sample, 2.5% to 3% is held by the ten largest clones. The CDR3 sequence holds 15 residues, the cysteine and phenylalanine included. The read is trimmed to its CDR3 DNA, 45 bases read in frame from base 1. V lost 4 bases and J lost 1 base; the stretch between them is 15 bases long. Looking up the germline V gene (reference sequence) yields CDR1 SGHKS and CDR2 YYEKEE. Details on this clone: It has no known antigen specificity. Base-call qualities are not available, and no considerably larger clone is one nucleotide away.

Recombination linked TRBV5-5 to TRBJ2-7; TRBD1 might be the D gene, on 6 matching bases. The source was CD8+ T cells from peripheral blood mononuclear cells, collected after pregnancy. The origin of this receptor is a female donor with multiple sclerosis, enrolled in a pregnancy study. The CDR3 loop reads CASSPGFGQSYEQYF. The sequenced DNA is TGTGCCAGCAGCCCGGGTTTTGGACAGTCCTACGAGCAGTACTTC. With the rest looked up from the reference TRBV5-5 and TRBJ2-7 genes rather than sequenced, the full variable domain is DAGVTQSPTHLIKTRGQQVTLRCSPISGHKSVSWYQQVLGQGPQFIFQYYEKEERGRGNFPDRFSARQFPNYSSELNVNALLLGDSALYLCASSPGFGQSYEQYFGPGTRLTVT.